Described below is a single T cell receptor beta chain sequence and its context. This sample was included in a study of blood T cell repertoires in COVID-19. The overall study: COVID-19 samples from acute and convalescent phases originated in the United States, Italy and Spain. The analysed material was cDNA or gDNA that came from T cells, B-cell-depleted T cells, or PBMCs.

Original data processing: Cell counts per sample came from amplifying reference gene primers. Profiled with immunoSEQ multiplex PCR; TCRdb holds only in-frame clones, not every one. V, J and clone size reflect that table, while D and trimming were determined from the DNA. The sample carries approximately 250,000 clones, around nine tenths recorded once. The CDR3 sequence is 13 residues long. Germline trimming cut 5 bases from V and 1 base from J; bases unmatched to any gene: 2. CDR1 is LNHDA and CDR2 is SQIVND in the germline V gene (reference sequence). The J gene is TRBJ2-7, the V gene TRBV19, with TRBD1 matching over 7 bases. This TCR was sampled from an older woman who had recovered from COVID-19. Sequencing was done on a sample of peripheral blood. The chain's CDR3 is CASSPRGSYEQYF. Written as DNA, the CDR3 is TGTGCCAGTAGTCCCAGGGGGTCCTACGAGCAGTACTTC.